The clone carrying this TCR beta chain is classed as medium-sized (0.01 to 0.1%). No antigen is known for it. This record comes from a study of CD8 T cells in ankylosing spondylitis. General study findings and limits: According to the report, clones linked to the disease were significantly enriched in matched synovial fluid samples taken from ankylosing spondylitis patients.

Unmatched junction bases numbered 8, after V lost 1 base and J lost 5 bases. The length of the CDR3 is 16 residues. Germline loops: CDR1 MGHRA, CDR2 YSYEKL. For TCR beta, libraries came from quantitative 5'-RACE with molecular barcodes. TCRdb recomputed calls from the 5' RACE reads with MiXCR, one row per CDR3 protein. The sample has around 150,000 distinct CDR3 sequences, around 45% seen once; the top ten hold 13% to 15%. Sequenced input: synovial fluid, either unsorted or a sorted T cell fraction (not recorded which). The gene calls are TRBV4-1 and TRBJ2-7, with 10 bases lining up with TRBD2. This TCR derives from a male donor with ankylosing spondylitis. The CDR3 region is CASSQVGLAGDDEQYF. The CDR3 DNA is TGCGCCAGCAGCCAAGTTGGCCTAGCGGGGGACGACGAGCAGTACTTC.